This is a list of T cell receptor beta chains from one sample in a study of shared clonotypes between healthy human individuals. Sequenced by immunoSEQ multiplex PCR; TCRdb stores in-frame clones only, minus some. The repertoire has 2 million to 2.5 million clones, roughly 90% of them found once; the top ten carry about 0.41%. Sequenced sample: naive CD4+ T cells from PBMCs. The receptors come from a man aged 18 to 35 in good health. Some clones in this sample may be carry-over from other donors' samples. The CDR3 runs from the conserved cysteine through the conserved F or W.

v_call,cdr3_length,j_call,cdr3_aa
TRBV7-9,14,TRBJ2-7,CASSLPGLGDEQYF
TRBV6-5,13,TRBJ2-7,CASSSTGLYEQYF
TRBV12-5,16,TRBJ2-3,CASGGGLAGVIDTQYF
TRBV1,16,TRBJ2-1,CTSSQVGSREYGEQFF
TRBV19,16,TRBJ2-2,CASSSWTSVNTGELFF
TRBV7-9,12,TRBJ2-7,CASSLILGEQYF
TRBV9,16,TRBJ2-7,CASSVGGRSLYYEQYF
TRBV5-1,14,TRBJ2-7,CASRPLSGPYEQYF
TRBV29-1,13,TRBJ2-4,CSVGPLAKNIQYF
TRBV29-1,15,TRBJ2-7,CSVAGQGKVGYEQYF
TRBV6-6,15,TRBJ1-3,CASRSALGSGNTIYF
TRBV5-5,14,TRBJ2-7,CASSSAGWTYEQYF
TRBV29-1,14,TRBJ2-3,CSAEGAGATDTQYF
TRBV7-9,13,TRBJ1-5,CASSLEGGTPQHF
TRBV14,13,TRBJ2-7,CASSSTSGSRQYF
TRBV30,17,TRBJ2-7,CAWSVSRWSGRVGEQYF
TRBV5-3,17,TRBJ1-3,CARSFWWATLSGNTIYF
TRBV11-2,16,TRBJ2-1,CASSTLTSGLVNEQFF
TRBV5-8,16,TRBJ2-3,CASSSGAGAMADTQYF
TRBV5-1,12,TRBJ2-7,CASSFRRDEQYF
TRBV6-1,15,TRBJ1-1,CASRAFRQGSTEAFF
TRBV29-1,15,TRBJ2-1,CSVERDRGFYNEQFF
TRBV28,19,TRBJ1-1,CASSLWAGYYGGRSTEAFF
TRBV15,14,TRBJ2-1,CATSSALVYNEQFF
TRBV2,13,TRBJ2-3,CASSDRDIDTQYF
TRBV5-1,15,TRBJ2-7,CASSLDIDWTYEQYF
TRBV7-9,13,TRBJ1-2,CASSTFQDSGYTF